The present T cell receptor beta chain was sequenced within a study of cytomegalovirus exposure and HLA in healthy donors. Whole-study context: An earlier analysis identified 100 million to 130 million unique TCR beta sequences in 150 million to 200 million T cells.

The study, taken as a whole, reports: Later work associated fewer than 20,000 TCR beta sequences with HLA alleles at 0.05 false discovery rate. Later analysis showed TCR association rates varying by HLA locus, highest for DRB1 and lowest for HLA-C.

The PCR used 60 Vbeta and 13 Jbeta primers. Generated by immunoSEQ multiplex PCR, the TCRdb table keeps only in-frame clones and is missing some. The repertoire holds about 120,000 clones, around 74% seen once, with approximately 30% in the top ten. V was cut by 2 bases and J by 1 base, with 13 bases left in between. The CDR3 sequence is 16 residues long. Germline assignment: CDR1 MDHEN and CDR2 SYDVKM. This clone occurred a few times. Its antigen is not known. Sequenced input: PBMCs. The genes are TRBV28 and TRBJ2-3; D gene uncertain. This TCR came from a man between 60 and 70 years old in good health and CMV-seropositive. Here the CDR3 reads CASSLTRIGGTDTQYF. The CDR3 nucleotides are TGTGCCAGCAGTTTAACCCGCATCGGAGGCACAGATACGCAGTATTTT. Combining the CDR3 with reference TRBV28 and TRBJ2-3 gives the whole variable domain DVKVTQSSRYLVKRTGEKVFLECVQDMDHENMFWYRQDPGLGLRLIYFSYDVKMKEKGDIPEGYSVSREKKERFSLILESASTNQTSMYLCASSLTRIGGTDTQYFGPGTRLTVL.